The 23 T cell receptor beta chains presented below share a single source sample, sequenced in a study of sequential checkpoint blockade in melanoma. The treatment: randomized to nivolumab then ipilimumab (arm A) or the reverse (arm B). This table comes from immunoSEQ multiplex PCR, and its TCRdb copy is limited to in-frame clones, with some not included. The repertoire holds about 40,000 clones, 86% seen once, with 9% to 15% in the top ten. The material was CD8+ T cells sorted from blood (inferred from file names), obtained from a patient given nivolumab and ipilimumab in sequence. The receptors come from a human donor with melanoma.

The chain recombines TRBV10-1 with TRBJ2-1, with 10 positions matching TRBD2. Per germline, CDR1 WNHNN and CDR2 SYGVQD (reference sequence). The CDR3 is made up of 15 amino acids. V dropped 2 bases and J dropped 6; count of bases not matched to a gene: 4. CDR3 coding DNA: TGCGCCAGCAGTGAGACTAGCGGGGTAAGCAATGAGCAGTTCTTC. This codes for CASSETSGVSNEQFF.

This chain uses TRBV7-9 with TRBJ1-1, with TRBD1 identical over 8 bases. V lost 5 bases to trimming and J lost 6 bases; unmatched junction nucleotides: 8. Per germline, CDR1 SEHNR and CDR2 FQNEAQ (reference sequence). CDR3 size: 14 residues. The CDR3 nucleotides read TGTGCCAGCAGCCCGCAGGGGGCCGGGTCTGAAGCTTTCTTT. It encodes CASSPQGAGSEAFF.

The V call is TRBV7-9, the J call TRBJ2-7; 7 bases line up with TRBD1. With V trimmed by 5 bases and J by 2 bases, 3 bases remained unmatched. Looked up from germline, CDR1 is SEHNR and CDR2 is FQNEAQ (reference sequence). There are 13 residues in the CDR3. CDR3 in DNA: TGTGCCAGCAGCATCGGGACAGCCTACGAGCAGTACTTC. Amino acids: CASSIGTAYEQYF.

As DNA, the CDR3 is TGTGCCAGCAGCGTAGGGGGACAGCCCTACGAGCAGTACTTC. Protein: CASSVGGQPYEQYF. V is TRBV9 and J is TRBJ2-7; 7 bases agree with TRBD1. CDR1 and CDR2 from the germline V gene are SGDLS and YYNGEE. Trimming removed 0 bases from V and 2 bases from J; junction bases left unmatched: 2. This CDR3 has 14 residues.

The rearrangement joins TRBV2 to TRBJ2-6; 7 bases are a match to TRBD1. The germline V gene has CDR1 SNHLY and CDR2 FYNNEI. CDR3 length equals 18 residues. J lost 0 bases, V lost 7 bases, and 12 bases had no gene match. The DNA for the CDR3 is TGTGCCAGCACCCTAGGGGGACAGATCTTCTCTGGGGCCAACGTCCTGACTTTC. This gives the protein CASTLGGQIFSGANVLTF.

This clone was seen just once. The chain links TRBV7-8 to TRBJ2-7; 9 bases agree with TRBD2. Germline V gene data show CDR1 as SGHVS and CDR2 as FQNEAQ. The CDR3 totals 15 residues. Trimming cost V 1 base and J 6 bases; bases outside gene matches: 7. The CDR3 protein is CASSLGAGGPIEQYF. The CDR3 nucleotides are TGTGCCAGCAGCTTAGGGGCGGGAGGGCCTATCGAGCAGTACTTC.

The CDR3 loop is CASRGGGSYNEQFF. The CDR3 nucleotides read TGTGCCAGCAGGGGTGGCGGGAGTTACAATGAGCAGTTCTTC. V usage is TRBV2 and J usage is TRBJ2-1; TRBD2 agrees at 7 bases. Germline V gene sequence: CDR1 SNHLY, CDR2 FYNNEI. J was trimmed by 4 bases and V by 6 bases; bases with no gene match: 6. CDR3 length: 14 amino acids.

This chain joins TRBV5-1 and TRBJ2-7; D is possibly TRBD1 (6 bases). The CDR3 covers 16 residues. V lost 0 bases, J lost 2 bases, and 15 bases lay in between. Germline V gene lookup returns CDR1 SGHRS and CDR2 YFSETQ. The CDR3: CASSLGSTGITYEQYF. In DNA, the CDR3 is TGCGCCAGCAGCTTGGGATCGACAGGCATTACCTACGAGCAGTACTTC.

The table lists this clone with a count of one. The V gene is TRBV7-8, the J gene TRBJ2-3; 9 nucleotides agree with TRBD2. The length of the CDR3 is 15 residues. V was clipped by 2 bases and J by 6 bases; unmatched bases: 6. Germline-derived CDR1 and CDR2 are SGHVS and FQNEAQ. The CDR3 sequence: CASSLSTSGSDTQYF. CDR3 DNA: TGTGCCAGCAGCTTAAGTACTAGCGGGTCCGATACGCAGTATTTT.

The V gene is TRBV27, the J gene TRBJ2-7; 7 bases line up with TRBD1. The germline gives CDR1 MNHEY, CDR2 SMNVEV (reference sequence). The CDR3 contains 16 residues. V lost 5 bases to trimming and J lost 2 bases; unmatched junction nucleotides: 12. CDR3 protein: CASSPPPQGTTYEQYF. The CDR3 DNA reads TGTGCCAGCAGTCCTCCCCCACAGGGGACCACCTACGAGCAGTACTTC.

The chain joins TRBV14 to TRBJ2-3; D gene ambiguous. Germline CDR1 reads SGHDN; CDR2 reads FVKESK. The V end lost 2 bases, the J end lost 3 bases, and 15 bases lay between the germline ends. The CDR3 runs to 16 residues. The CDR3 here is CASSQLERARTDTQYF. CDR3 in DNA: TGTGCCAGCAGCCAATTAGAACGAGCGCGTACAGATACGCAGTATTTT.

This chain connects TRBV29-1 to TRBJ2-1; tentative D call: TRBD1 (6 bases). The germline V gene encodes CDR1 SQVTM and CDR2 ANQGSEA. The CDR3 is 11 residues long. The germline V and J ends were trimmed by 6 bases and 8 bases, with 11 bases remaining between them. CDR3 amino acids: CSVPDSHEQFF. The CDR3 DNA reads TGCAGCGTCCCGGACAGTCATGAGCAGTTCTTC.

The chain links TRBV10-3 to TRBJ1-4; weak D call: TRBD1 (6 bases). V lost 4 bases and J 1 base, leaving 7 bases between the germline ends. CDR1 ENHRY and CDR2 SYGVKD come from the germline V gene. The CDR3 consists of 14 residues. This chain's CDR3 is CAISGGLTNEKLFF. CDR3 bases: TGTGCCATCAGTGGGGGGCTAACTAATGAAAAACTGTTTTTT.

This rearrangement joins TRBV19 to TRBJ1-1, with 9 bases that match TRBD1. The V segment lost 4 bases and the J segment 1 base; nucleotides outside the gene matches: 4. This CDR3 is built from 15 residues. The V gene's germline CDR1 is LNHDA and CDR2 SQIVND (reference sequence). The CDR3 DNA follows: TGTGCCAGTAGTACAACGACAGGGGGGAACACTGAAGCTTTCTTT. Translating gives CASSTTTGGNTEAFF.

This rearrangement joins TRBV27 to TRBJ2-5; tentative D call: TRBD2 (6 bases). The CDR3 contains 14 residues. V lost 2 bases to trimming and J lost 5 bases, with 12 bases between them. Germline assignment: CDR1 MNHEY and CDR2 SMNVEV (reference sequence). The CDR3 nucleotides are TGTGCCAGCAGTTTACAGGGCCGGGGGGAGACCCAGTACTTC. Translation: CASSLQGRGETQYF.

CDR3: CASSFYSGNTIYF. As DNA, the CDR3 is TGTGCCAGCAGCTTTTACTCTGGAAACACCATATATTTT. The rearrangement uses TRBV7-9 and TRBJ1-3; D unresolved. CDR1 and CDR2 from the germline V gene are SEHNR and FQNEAQ (reference sequence). V shed 3 bases and J shed 0 bases, with 3 bases lying between them. The CDR3 is 13 residues long.

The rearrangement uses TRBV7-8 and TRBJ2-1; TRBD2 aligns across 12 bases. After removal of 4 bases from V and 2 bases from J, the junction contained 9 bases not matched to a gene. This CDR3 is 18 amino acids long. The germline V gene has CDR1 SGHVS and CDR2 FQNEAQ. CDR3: CASSSLAGGPSAYNEQFF. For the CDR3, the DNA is TGTGCCAGCAGCTCTCTAGCGGGAGGGCCCTCCGCCTACAATGAGCAGTTCTTC.

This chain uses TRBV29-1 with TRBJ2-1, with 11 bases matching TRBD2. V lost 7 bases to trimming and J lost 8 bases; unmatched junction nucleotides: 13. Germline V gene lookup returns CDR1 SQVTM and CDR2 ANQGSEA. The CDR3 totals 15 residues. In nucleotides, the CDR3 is TGCAGCGGGGCGTGGGGTAGCGGGAGGGTGGATGAGCAGTTCTTC. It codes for CSGAWGSGRVDEQFF.

The CDR3 sequence: CASSPDRGAYEQYF. The CDR3 DNA reads as TGTGCCAGCAGTCCCGACAGGGGCGCCTACGAGCAGTACTTC. The rearrangement links TRBV27 to TRBJ2-7; 8 bases fit TRBD1. The CDR3 loop spans 14 amino acids. Trimming took 5 bases from V and 2 from J; bases not matched to a gene: 5. CDR1 and CDR2 from the germline V gene are MNHEY and SMNVEV (reference sequence).

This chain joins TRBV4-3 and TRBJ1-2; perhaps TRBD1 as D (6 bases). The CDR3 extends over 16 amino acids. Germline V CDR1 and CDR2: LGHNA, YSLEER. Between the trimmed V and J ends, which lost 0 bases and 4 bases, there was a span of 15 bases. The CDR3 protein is CASSQEGGRGSYGYTF. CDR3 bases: TGCGCCAGCAGCCAAGAGGGGGGGCGAGGGTCCTATGGCTACACCTTC.

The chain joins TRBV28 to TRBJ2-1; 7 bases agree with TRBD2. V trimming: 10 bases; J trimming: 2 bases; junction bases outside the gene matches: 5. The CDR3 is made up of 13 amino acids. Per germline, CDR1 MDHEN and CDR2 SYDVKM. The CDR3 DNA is TGTGCCACTGGAGCGGGGACCTACAATGAGCAGTTCTTC. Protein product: CATGAGTYNEQFF.

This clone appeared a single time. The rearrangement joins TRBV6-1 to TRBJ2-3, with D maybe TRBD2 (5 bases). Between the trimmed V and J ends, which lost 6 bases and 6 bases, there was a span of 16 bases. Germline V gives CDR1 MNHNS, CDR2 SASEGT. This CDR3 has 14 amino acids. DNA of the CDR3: TGTGCCAGCAGGGAGCAGACTCCGGGGGATACGCAGTATTTT. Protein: CASREQTPGDTQYF.

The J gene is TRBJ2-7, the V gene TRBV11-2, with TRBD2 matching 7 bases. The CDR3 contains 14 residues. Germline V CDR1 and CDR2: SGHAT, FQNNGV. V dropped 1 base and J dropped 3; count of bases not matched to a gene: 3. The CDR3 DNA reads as TGTGCCAGCAGCTTAGCATTAGCGGGCTACGAGCAGTACTTC. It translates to CASSLALAGYEQYF.